These T cell receptor beta chains were read from a single sample in a study of blood T cell repertoires in COVID-19. The method was immunoSEQ multiplex PCR; TCRdb's version includes in-frame clones alone and lacks a portion of them. The table lists roughly 100,000 clones, about 80% of them singletons. Sequencing was done on a sample of peripheral blood. The receptors derive from a man aged 65 to 85 with acute or convalescent COVID-19. The CDR3 runs from the conserved cysteine through the conserved F or W. A D gene is named only where the DNA matches it firmly. Where a row states a size, it is once, few, many or the class of an expanded clone; other rows omit it.

TRBV27,.,.,TRBJ2-7,TGTGCCAGCAGTTTATCATTAGGGGCCAAGCAGTACTTC,CASSLSLGAKQYF
TRBV5-6,.,.,TRBJ1-5,TGTGCCAGCAGCTTGTCAGGGCACAATCAGCCCCAGCATTTT,CASSLSGHNQPQHF
TRBV6-5,.,.,TRBJ2-5,TGTGCCAGCAGTTACGGGGGGGCAGGGGAGACCCAGTACTTC,CASSYGGAGETQYF
TRBV27,TRBD2,.,TRBJ2-3,TGTGCCAGCAGTTTCAGCGGGATCAGCACAGATACGCAGTATTTT,CASSFSGISTDTQYF
TRBV29-1,.,.,TRBJ1-4,TGCAGCGTTCAGGGGCGTAATGAAAAACTGTTTTTT,CSVQGRNEKLFF
TRBV6-1,.,.,TRBJ2-1,TGTGCCAGCAGTGAAGAGTATAGCGGATTTGAGCAGTTCTTC,CASSEEYSGFEQFF
TRBV7-8,.,.,TRBJ1-1,TGTGCCAGCAGCCCCGAGAGGAGGAGCACTGAAGCTTTCTTT,CASSPERRSTEAFF
TRBV6-5,.,.,TRBJ1-6,TGTGCCAGCATCACAGGGAGGGGAGATTCACCCCTCCACTTT,CASITGRGDSPLHF
TRBV2,.,.,TRBJ2-1,TGTGCCAGCAGTTTTTCTGGTCCAGATGAGCAGTTCTTC,CASSFSGPDEQFF
TRBV7-9,TRBD2,.,TRBJ2-7,TGTGCCAGCAGCTCCAGCAGCGGGAGTGTTTACGAGCAGTACTTC,CASSSSSGSVYEQYF
TRBV6-5,.,.,TRBJ1-2,TGTGCCAGCATGTTGGGGGGTGGCTACACCTTC,CASMLGGGYTF
TRBV19,TRBD2,once,TRBJ2-1,TGTGCCAGTAGTGGTTCACTAGCGGGCTCCTACAATGAGCAGTTCTTC,CASSGSLAGSYNEQFF
TRBV9,.,.,TRBJ1-1,TGTGCCAGCAGTCGAGTCACTGCGGCGAACACTGAAGCTTTCTTT,CASSRVTAANTEAFF
TRBV7-2,TRBD1,.,TRBJ2-3,TGTGCCAGCAGCTCGACAGGGTGGGTAGATACGCAGTATTTT,CASSSTGWVDTQYF
TRBV6-5,.,.,TRBJ1-1,TGTGCCAGCAACTGGGTAACAGGAGTGAACACTGAAGCTTTCTTT,CASNWVTGVNTEAFF
TRBV5-4,TRBD1,.,TRBJ1-1,TGTGCCAGCAGCTTGGGGGACAGGGGAAAGAACACTGAAGCTTTCTTT,CASSLGDRGKNTEAFF
TRBV5-5,TRBD1,.,TRBJ1-4,TGTGCCAGCAGCTTTCAGGGGGGAGAAAAACTGTTTTTT,CASSFQGGEKLFF
TRBV2,TRBD1,.,TRBJ1-5,TGTGCCAGCAGCGATGGACAGGACAATCAGCCCCAGCATTTT,CASSDGQDNQPQHF
TRBV3-1/TRBV3-2,TRBD2,.,TRBJ2-3,TGTGCCAGCAGCCAAGGAGCGGGGGCAGAACCGCATACGCAGTATTTT,CASSQGAGAEPHTQYF
TRBV10-1,TRBD1,.,TRBJ1-4,TGCGCCAGCAGTGCAAAGTCCCCGGGACAGGGGGCTGAAAAACTGTTTTTT,CASSAKSPGQGAEKLFF
TRBV7-9,.,.,TRBJ2-2,TGTGCCAGCAGCTACAGGGGGGGCACCGGGGAGCTGTTTTTT,CASSYRGGTGELFF
TRBV28,TRBD1,.,TRBJ1-1,TGTGCCAGCAGTCTACAGGGGGGCACTGAAGCTTTCTTT,CASSLQGGTEAFF
TRBV29-1,.,.,TRBJ2-2,TGCAGCGTTGAGGGACACAACACCGGGGAGCTGTTTTTT,CSVEGHNTGELFF
TRBV27,.,.,TRBJ2-2,TGTGCCAGCAGGGGACATAACACCGGGGAGCTGTTTTTT,CASRGHNTGELFF
TRBV28,TRBD1,.,TRBJ1-6,TGTGCCTTTGGGACAGGGAGTTCACCCCTCCACTTT,CAFGTGSSPLHF
TRBV5-1,.,.,TRBJ1-1,TGCGCCAGCAGCTTGGGCGAGGGCACTGAAGCTTTCTTT,CASSLGEGTEAFF
TRBV27,TRBD2,few,TRBJ2-2,TGTGCCAGCAGTCCCCTCCTAGCGGGAGGGGTCGGGGAGCTGTTTTTT,CASSPLLAGGVGELFF
TRBV7-2,.,.,TRBJ1-2,TGTGCCAGCAGCCCGGGGGGCAGGCCGAGTGAATATGGCTACACCTTC,CASSPGGRPSEYGYTF
TRBV28,.,.,TRBJ1-2,TGTGCCAGCAGTCGCTCGGAGGGCTATGGCTACACCTTC,CASSRSEGYGYTF
TRBV14,TRBD1,.,TRBJ2-2,TGTGCCAGCAGCAAAACCGGGACAGGGGGCCCCGGGGAGCTGTTTTTT,CASSKTGTGGPGELFF
TRBV19,TRBD2,.,TRBJ2-7,TGTGCCAGTAGTCCTAAGGGACTAGCGGGAGGCATAAGGGACGAGCAGTACTTC,CASSPKGLAGGIRDEQYF
TRBV28,TRBD1,.,TRBJ1-2,TGTGCCAGCAAGGGGACAGATCTCTATGGCTACACCTTC,CASKGTDLYGYTF
TRBV19,.,.,TRBJ2-1,TGTGCCAGTAGTGGGGCCAGGAATCCTTCCGTCTACAATGAGCAGTTCTTC,CASSGARNPSVYNEQFF
TRBV4-1,TRBD1,.,TRBJ1-3,TGCGCCAGCAGCCAAGGGTGGACAGGGGGTGACACCATATATTTT,CASSQGWTGGDTIYF
TRBV27,TRBD1,.,TRBJ1-1,TGTGCCAGCAGTCTAGACAGGGTCAACACTGAAGCTTTCTTT,CASSLDRVNTEAFF
TRBV19,TRBD1,.,TRBJ1-1,TGTGCCAGTAGACCCTCGGGGCAGGGGGAAAGAGCTTTCTTT,CASRPSGQGERAFF
TRBV7-9,TRBD1,.,TRBJ1-4,TGTGCCAGCAGCTTAGGGGGGACAGGGAATGAAAAACTGTTTTTT,CASSLGGTGNEKLFF
TRBV6-5,TRBD2,.,TRBJ2-7,TGTGCCAGCACCGGACTAGCGGGAGGCTACGAGCAGTACTTC,CASTGLAGGYEQYF
TRBV11-3,.,.,TRBJ2-1,TGTGCCAGCAGCTTAAGGAGCTACAATGAGCAGTTCTTC,CASSLRSYNEQFF
TRBV5-4,.,.,TRBJ2-2,TGTGCCAGCAGCTTGATCTCCGGGAGCCCCGGGGAGCTGTTTTTT,CASSLISGSPGELFF
TRBV5-4,.,.,TRBJ2-2,TGTGCCAGCAGCATGGGACTGTACACCGGGGAGCTGTTTTTT,CASSMGLYTGELFF
TRBV3-1/TRBV3-2,TRBD1,.,TRBJ1-2,TGTGCCAGCAGCCAATTACCGGGACAGGGAGGGTGGTATGGCTACACCTTC,CASSQLPGQGGWYGYTF
TRBV28,TRBD1,.,TRBJ1-2,TGTGCCAGCAGTTCAGGGGACAGAGTTTCGGGTGGCTACACCTTC,CASSSGDRVSGGYTF
TRBV4-1,TRBD1,.,TRBJ1-6,TGCGCCAGCAGCACCCGGGACAGAGATAATTCACCCCTCCACTTT,CASSTRDRDNSPLHF
TRBV28,TRBD2,.,TRBJ2-1,TGTGCCAGCAGGACTAGCGGGAGGTCCTACAATGAGCAGTTCTTC,CASRTSGRSYNEQFF
TRBV2,TRBD1,.,TRBJ1-1,TGTGCCAGCAGTGAAGCATCGATGGGACAGGGGGCATGGACTGAAGCTTTCTTT,CASSEASMGQGAWTEAFF
TRBV4-1,TRBD2,.,TRBJ2-1,TGCGCCAGCAGCCCTAGCGGGGGGGCGTTGAATGAGCAGTTCTTC,CASSPSGGALNEQFF
TRBV5-1,.,.,TRBJ1-1,TGCGCCAGCAGCTTTTCAGGGCCAAACACTGAAGCTTTCTTT,CASSFSGPNTEAFF